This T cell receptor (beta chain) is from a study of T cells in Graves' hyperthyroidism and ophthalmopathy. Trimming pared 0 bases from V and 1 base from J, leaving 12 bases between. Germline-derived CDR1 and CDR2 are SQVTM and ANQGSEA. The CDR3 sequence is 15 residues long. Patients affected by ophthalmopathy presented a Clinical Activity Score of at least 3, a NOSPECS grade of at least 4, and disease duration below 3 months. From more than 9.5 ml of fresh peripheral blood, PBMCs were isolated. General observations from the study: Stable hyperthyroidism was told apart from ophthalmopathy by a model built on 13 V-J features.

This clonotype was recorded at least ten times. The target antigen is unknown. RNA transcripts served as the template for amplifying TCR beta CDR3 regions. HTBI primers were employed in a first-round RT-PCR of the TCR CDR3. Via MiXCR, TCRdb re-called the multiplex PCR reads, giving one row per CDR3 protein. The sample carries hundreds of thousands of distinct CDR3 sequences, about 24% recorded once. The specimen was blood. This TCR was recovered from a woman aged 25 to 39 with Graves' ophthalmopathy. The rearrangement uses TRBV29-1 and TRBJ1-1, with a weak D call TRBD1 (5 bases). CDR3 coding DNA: TGCAGCGTTGAAGATTGGGCCAGGGAGAACACTGAAGCTTTCTTT. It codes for CSVEDWARENTEAFF.